This TCR beta chain was recorded in a study of CD8 T cells in Susac syndrome. Random hexamers were used to reverse transcribe the RNA input (0.5 to 1 ug). TCRdb passed the immunoSEQ multiplex PCR reads through MiXCR, listing each CDR3 protein once. The sample lists about 210,000 distinct CDR3 sequences, approximately 95% occurring once. The CDR3 is 15 residues long. The germline V gene encodes CDR1 DFQATT and CDR2 SNEGSKA (reference sequence). After removal of 1 base from V and 4 bases from J, the junction contained 6 bases not matched to a gene. The origin of this receptor is a human donor with multiple sclerosis. The chain employs TRBV20-1 and TRBJ2-7; 11 bases are shared with TRBD1. Material for sequencing was CD4+ T cells from PBMCs. CDR3 in amino acids: CSARASGQGVYEQYF. CDR3 DNA sequence: TGCAGTGCTAGAGCGTCGGGACAGGGGGTATACGAGCAGTACTTC.